The present TCR beta chain was sequenced within a study of patients and donors after allogeneic stem cell transplantation. TCRdb reprocessed the RT-PCR reads via MiXCR and lists one record per CDR3 protein. The data show about a million distinct CDR3 sequences, approximately 18% seen once. This clonotype has just a few counts. The CDR3 runs to 14 residues. Germline V CDR1 and CDR2: DFQATT, SNEGSKA (reference sequence). Trimming took 4 bases from V and 4 from J; bases not matched to a gene: 9. The V gene is TRBV20-1, the J gene TRBJ1-2, with 7 nucleotides matching TRBD1. This TCR derives from a human donor who was either an allogeneic HSCT recipient or a stem cell or donor lymphocyte infusion donor (not recorded which). It is not recorded whose cells these are; they may come from a transplant donor. What was sequenced was blood, either unsorted or a sorted T cell fraction (not recorded which). The CDR3 sequence is CSAMSQGVGYGYTF. CDR3 DNA: TGCAGTGCTATGAGTCAGGGGGTGGGCTATGGCTACACCTTC.